Shown below are 30 T cell receptor beta chains from a single sample sequenced in a study of blood T cell repertoires in COVID-19. Assay: immunoSEQ multiplex PCR; the TCRdb copy retains only in-frame clones and omits some. Here the sample spans under 70,000 clones, around 90% being singletons. The sample taken for sequencing was peripheral blood. The receptors here all came from a man aged 60 to 75 with active COVID-19.

This sequence joins TRBV6-4 and TRBJ1-2; 8 bases fit TRBD1. The ends lost 5 bases at V and 2 bases at J; junction bases unmatched: 4. The CDR3 contains 14 residues. Germline V gene data show CDR1 as MRHNA and CDR2 as SNTAGT. The CDR3 DNA reads TGTGCCAGCAGTCAAGACAGGGGAAACTATGGCTACACCTTC. It specifies CASSQDRGNYGYTF.

The V and J genes are TRBV9 and TRBJ1-2, with 8 bases identical to TRBD1. V was pared by 3 bases and J by 4 bases, with 8 bases of the junction left unmatched. Germline V gene sequence: CDR1 SGDLS, CDR2 YYNGEE. This CDR3 comprises 15 residues. CDR3 protein: CASSAGQVIPYGYTF. The CDR3 nucleotides read TGTGCCAGCAGCGCGGGACAGGTCATCCCCTATGGCTACACCTTC.

The chain carries TRBV6-6 and TRBJ2-1; 10 bases agree with TRBD2. CDR3 length: 15 amino acids. V was clipped by 6 bases and J by 3 bases; unmatched bases: 5. Per the germline V gene, CDR1 is MNHNY and CDR2 is SVGAGI (reference sequence). The CDR3 DNA reads TGTGCCAGCAGCCCATGGACTAGCGGCTACAATGAGCAGTTCTTC. Translation gives CASSPWTSGYNEQFF.

The rearrangement joins TRBV3-1 (or the pseudogene TRBV3-2) to TRBJ1-1; weak D call: TRBD1 (5 bases). The CDR3 runs 14 residues. Germline CDR1 reads LGHDT; CDR2 reads YNNKEL (reference sequence). V was cut by 2 bases and J by 1 base, with 8 bases left in between. The CDR3, as DNA: TGTGCCAGCAGCCAATCCGGGGGGAACACTGAAGCTTTCTTT. This encodes CASSQSGGNTEAFF.

The chain combines TRBV5-4 with TRBJ2-1; TRBD1 matches 11 bases. J gave up 6 bases and V 7 bases, and 21 bases lay outside the gene matches. The CDR3 runs 19 residues. Germline CDR1 SGHNT, CDR2 YYREEE (reference sequence). The CDR3 DNA is TGTGCCAGCCCATCCGGGACAGGGGGGACTAGCCGCGTGGGCAATGAGCAGTTCTTC. This sequence encodes CASPSGTGGTSRVGNEQFF.

The gene calls are TRBV5-1 and TRBJ2-1; D is uncertain. The CDR3 runs to 13 residues. The V gene lost 6 bases and the J gene lost 2 bases, with 9 bases spanning the gap. Germline-derived CDR1 and CDR2 are SGHRS and YFSETQ. DNA of the CDR3: TGCGCCAGCACCTTAGCACCCTACAATGAGCAGTTCTTC. Protein sequence: CASTLAPYNEQFF.

V and J are TRBV5-6 and TRBJ2-1, with 9 bases matching TRBD1. Germline CDR1 SGHDT, CDR2 YYEEEE. The CDR3 runs 15 residues. V lost 5 bases, J lost 4 bases, and 7 bases stayed unmatched. The CDR3 coding sequence is TGTGCCAGCAGTCCCGGGACAGGGCTTTACAATGAGCAGTTCTTC. Its translation: CASSPGTGLYNEQFF.

CDR3 in DNA: TGTGCCACCAGTGAGACGACAGGGATCTACGAGCAGTACTTC. Protein sequence: CATSETTGIYEQYF. This sequence joins TRBV24-1 and TRBJ2-7, with 7 bases matching TRBD1. CDR1 is KGHDR and CDR2 is SFDVKD in the germline V gene. This CDR3 comprises 14 residues. The V segment lost 4 bases and the J segment 3 bases; nucleotides outside the gene matches: 5.

This sequence joins TRBV28 and TRBJ1-5; D possibly corresponds to TRBD1 (5 bases). CDR1 MDHEN and CDR2 SYDVKM come from the germline V gene. Trimming stripped 10 bases from V and 2 bases from J, with 30 bases between. The CDR3 covers 19 residues. CDR3 nucleotides: TGTGCCACCCTAAAGGGTGGGGCCAGCCTTAATGTCGGCAATCAGCCCCAGCATTTT. It is translated as CATLKGGASLNVGNQPQHF.

V gene TRBV7-2 combines with J gene TRBJ1-2; D perhaps matches TRBD1 (5 bases). V was shortened by 10 bases and J by 1 base, with 16 bases between the two germline ends. The CDR3 extends over 14 amino acids. The germline CDR1 and CDR2 sequences are SGHTA and FQGNSA. DNA of the CDR3: TGTGCCACCGGGACTGCCGTCTTTAACTATGGCTACACCTTC. Its translation: CATGTAVFNYGYTF. The entire variable domain, with the rest obtained from reference TRBV7-2 and TRBJ1-2, is as follows: GAGVSQSPSNKVTEKGKDVELRCDPISGHTALYWYRQSLGQGLEFLIYFQGNSAPDKSGLPSDRFSAERTGGSVSTLTIQRTQQEDSAVYLCATGTAVFNYGYTFGSGTRLTVV.

This rearrangement joins TRBV6-5 to TRBJ1-3, with D perhaps matching TRBD1 (5 bases). The V gene lost 8 bases and the J gene lost 4 bases, with 18 bases spanning the gap. Germline V gene sequence: CDR1 MNHEY, CDR2 SVGAGI. This CDR3 spans 15 amino acids. The CDR3 sequence is CASATGTSPGNTIYF. CDR3 nucleotides: TGTGCCAGCGCTACCGGGACTTCGCCAGGAAACACCATATATTTT.

The J gene is TRBJ2-5, the V gene TRBV7-9; perhaps TRBD2 as D (6 bases). There are 13 residues in the CDR3. Trimming stripped 4 bases from V and 4 bases from J, with 10 bases between. Germline V gene lookup returns CDR1 SEHNR and CDR2 FQNEAQ (reference sequence). The CDR3: CASSSLGGETQYF. Written as DNA, the CDR3 is TGTGCCAGCAGCTCGCTGGGGGGAGAGACCCAGTACTTC.

V gene TRBV30 combines with J gene TRBJ1-2, with D hard to call. Germline assignment: CDR1 GTSNPN and CDR2 SVGIG (reference sequence). This CDR3 has 12 residues. Trimming shortened V by 4 bases and J by 5 bases, and 11 bases separated the two germline ends. The CDR3 region is CAWTPPVYGYTF. The CDR3 DNA reads as TGTGCCTGGACTCCCCCGGTTTATGGCTACACCTTC.

This sequence joins TRBV28 and TRBJ2-3; 10 positions agree with TRBD2. Germline-derived CDR1 and CDR2 are MDHEN and SYDVKM. V dropped 8 bases and J dropped 0; count of bases not matched to a gene: 5. The CDR3 spans 15 residues. CDR3 sequence: CASGSGGASTDTQYF. The CDR3 DNA sequence: TGTGCCAGCGGGAGCGGGGGGGCGAGCACAGATACGCAGTATTTT.

The chain couples TRBV7-2 to TRBJ1-6; D not certain. Germline V gene data show CDR1 as SGHTA and CDR2 as FQGNSA. This CDR3 has 14 residues. Trimming removed 3 bases at V and 4 bases at J, with 7 bases between. CDR3 DNA sequence: TGTGCCAGCAGCTTGGGCCCTTATAATTCACCCCTCCACTTT. Protein sequence: CASSLGPYNSPLHF.

The J gene is TRBJ1-2, the V gene TRBV6-6, with a possible D match to TRBD1 (6 bases). The CDR3 has 12 amino acids. V lost 7 bases and J 4 bases, leaving 10 bases between the germline ends. Germline V lookup: CDR1 MNHNY, CDR2 SVGAGI (reference sequence). The CDR3 DNA reads TGTGCCAGCACCCAGGACAGCTATGGCTACACCTTC. Residues: CASTQDSYGYTF.

The chain carries TRBV10-3 and TRBJ2-2, with 8 bases matching TRBD1. V lost 7 bases, J lost 6 bases, and 16 bases stayed unmatched. Looked up from germline, CDR1 is ENHRY and CDR2 is SYGVKD. CDR3 length: 17 residues. The CDR3 region is CAITAERTGRRSGELFF. The DNA for the CDR3 is TGTGCCATCACCGCGGAACGGACAGGGAGGAGGTCCGGGGAGCTGTTTTTT.

The V call is TRBV29-1, the J call TRBJ1-6; D is ambiguous. Germline V lookup: CDR1 SQVTM, CDR2 ANQGSEA. The V gene lost 5 bases and the J gene lost 4 bases, with 9 bases spanning the gap. The CDR3 runs 13 residues. The CDR3 here is CSVSGGYNSPLHF. The CDR3 DNA sequence: TGCAGCGTTTCAGGCGGGTATAATTCACCCCTCCACTTT.

V usage is TRBV3-1 (or the pseudogene TRBV3-2) and J usage is TRBJ2-1, with 9 nucleotides matching TRBD1. Germline CDR1 and CDR2: LGHDT and YNNKEL (reference sequence). The CDR3 contains 15 residues. The V and J ends lost 1 base and 6 bases, in that order; junction bases with no gene match: 4. The CDR3 coding sequence is TGTGCCAGCAGCCAAGGACAGGGGGTCGTCAATGAGCAGTTCTTC. It yields the protein CASSQGQGVVNEQFF.

The rearrangement links TRBV6-5 to TRBJ2-7, with a possible D match to TRBD1 (6 bases). The germline V and J ends were trimmed by 8 bases and 0 bases, with 17 bases remaining between them. The CDR3 is made up of 15 amino acids. The germline gives CDR1 MNHEY, CDR2 SVGAGI. The CDR3 nucleotides are TGTGCCAGCTCTATCGGACAGCCGAGCTCCTACGAGCAGTACTTC. This codes for CASSIGQPSSYEQYF.

V is TRBV28 and J is TRBJ1-4; weak D call: TRBD1 (6 bases). The CDR3 runs 13 residues. Germline V gives CDR1 MDHEN, CDR2 SYDVKM. With 10 bases removed from V and 5 bases from J, the gap between germline ends came to 14 bases. CDR3 DNA: TGTGCCACCGCAGGGGTCGCGAATGAAAAACTGTTTTTT. It is translated as CATAGVANEKLFF.

The chain couples TRBV3-1 (or the pseudogene TRBV3-2) to TRBJ2-5; the D gene is possibly TRBD2 (6 bases). Germline lookup yields CDR1 LGHDT and CDR2 YNNKEL (reference sequence). V lost 3 bases, J lost 3 bases, and 14 bases lay in between. CDR3 length equals 15 residues. The CDR3 spells CASSQGYGGKETQYF. Written as DNA, the CDR3 is TGTGCCAGCAGCCAGGGGTACGGGGGAAAAGAGACCCAGTACTTC.

This clone was recorded a few times. V gene TRBV7-3 combines with J gene TRBJ1-3; maybe TRBD1 (5 bases). Per the germline V gene, CDR1 is SGHTA and CDR2 is FQGTGA. The ends were cut back, 5 bases at V and 2 bases at J, with 10 bases in the middle. The CDR3 spans 14 residues. The CDR3 DNA reads as TGTGCCAGCAGCCAGGGCGGCCCTGGAAACACCATATATTTT. It translates to CASSQGGPGNTIYF.

This clone has a single count. This rearrangement joins TRBV7-9 to TRBJ2-5, with TRBD2 as a possible D gene (6 bases). Germline V gives CDR1 SEHNR, CDR2 FQNEAQ (reference sequence). This CDR3 is built from 14 residues. Trimming shortened V by 2 bases and J by 3 bases, and 10 bases separated the two germline ends. CDR3 sequence: CASSLMGGKETQYF. CDR3 bases: TGTGCCAGCAGCTTAATGGGAGGAAAAGAGACCCAGTACTTC.

V and J are TRBV29-1 and TRBJ2-5; the match to TRBD2 covers 8 bases. Unmatched junction bases numbered 7, after V lost 7 bases and J lost 0 bases. This CDR3 region has 14 residues. Germline assignment: CDR1 SQVTM and CDR2 ANQGSEA. For the CDR3, the DNA is TGCAGCGCGCGGGGGGCTAGGAACCAAGAGACCCAGTACTTC. Translating gives CSARGARNQETQYF.

This chain joins TRBV7-8 and TRBJ2-3; 8 nucleotides agree with TRBD2. Germline V gene data show CDR1 as SGHVS and CDR2 as FQNEAQ. V lost 7 bases and J lost 0; bases outside the gene matches: 9. CDR3 length equals 16 residues. CDR3 loop: CASTQSSGVSTDTQYF. The CDR3 coding sequence is TGTGCCAGCACCCAAAGTAGCGGGGTTAGCACAGATACGCAGTATTTT.

The CDR3 sequence is CASASPDTTYEQYF. Here the CDR3 DNA reads TGCGCCAGCGCGAGTCCGGACACTACCTACGAGCAGTACTTC. V usage is TRBV5-1 and J usage is TRBJ2-7; a weak D match, TRBD1 (5 bases). V lost 7 bases and J 2 bases, leaving 16 bases between the germline ends. There are 14 residues in the CDR3. CDR1 and CDR2 (germline): SGHRS, YFSETQ.

This chain links TRBV19 with TRBJ1-3; tentatively, D is TRBD1 (5 bases). Germline V gene sequence: CDR1 LNHDA, CDR2 SQIVND (reference sequence). The CDR3 spans 18 residues. Trimming stripped 8 bases from V and 2 bases from J, with 25 bases between. The CDR3 nucleotides are TGTGCCAGTCGAGGAGCTGGGGGGACTCAAAGGACTGGAAACACCATATATTTT. It translates to CASRGAGGTQRTGNTIYF.

The chain employs TRBV7-8 and TRBJ2-7, with D unresolved. The CDR3 is 12 residues long. Germline CDR1 SGHVS, CDR2 FQNEAQ. Trimming shortened V by 2 bases and J by 5 bases, and 7 bases separated the two germline ends. This chain's CDR3 is CASSLSGNEQYF. CDR3 DNA sequence: TGTGCCAGCAGCTTATCGGGTAACGAGCAGTACTTC.

This chain links TRBV6-5 with TRBJ2-1; 7 bases are shared with TRBD2. The CDR3 loop spans 11 amino acids. Germline V gene lookup returns CDR1 MNHEY and CDR2 SVGAGI. V lost 6 bases to trimming and J lost 7 bases; unmatched junction nucleotides: 0. DNA of the CDR3: TGTGCCAGCAGGCGGGGGAATGAGCAGTTCTTC. Translation gives CASRRGNEQFF.